Following are 22 T cell receptor beta chains from one sample sequenced in a study of cytomegalovirus exposure and HLA in healthy donors. It was with 60 Vbeta and 13 Jbeta primers that the PCR ran. Repertoires were generated with immunoSEQ multiplex PCR, while TCRdb's copy carries only in-frame clones and drops some. Here the sample spans roughly 240,000 clones, approximately 81% being singletons. The source material was PBMCs. The receptors shown here come from a girl between 2 and 10 years old in good health and CMV-seronegative.

The chain links TRBV30 to TRBJ2-3; D unclear. Trimming removed 4 bases from V and 15 bases from J, with 17 bases in between. The germline gives CDR1 GTSNPN, CDR2 SVGIG (reference sequence). The CDR3 is made up of 11 amino acids. The CDR3 nucleotides are TGTGCCTGGAATGTCGCTACGCCATTCTATTTT. Amino acids: CAWNVATPFYF.

The rearrangement uses TRBV5-1 and TRBJ2-3, with TRBD1 matching over 7 bases. V lost 3 bases to trimming and J lost 5 bases; unmatched junction nucleotides: 9. Germline V gene sequence: CDR1 SGHRS, CDR2 YFSETQ. CDR3 length: 15 amino acids. The CDR3 protein is CASSSADRVGDTQYF. In nucleotides, the CDR3 is TGCGCCAGCAGCTCGGCTGACAGGGTGGGAGATACGCAGTATTTT.

As DNA, the CDR3 is TGTGCCAGTACGGAGCGGCCAACAGGGGAAGCTTTCTTT. Translation: CASTERPTGEAFF. J is TRBJ1-1 and V is TRBV19; weak D call: TRBD1 (6 bases). The CDR3 extends over 13 amino acids. Trimming shortened V by 7 bases and J by 8 bases, and 17 bases separated the two germline ends. CDR1 is LNHDA, CDR2 SQIVND, per germline (reference sequence).

This clone appeared a few times. The chain combines TRBV11-2 with TRBJ2-3, with 9 bases lining up with TRBD2. CDR1 SGHAT and CDR2 FQNNGV come from the germline V gene. This CDR3 has 15 amino acids. Trimming at V came to 5 bases and at J to 1 base, leaving 4 bases not matched to a gene. CDR3 sequence: CASSASGVGTDTQYF. The CDR3 DNA reads TGTGCCAGCAGCGCTAGCGGGGTCGGCACAGATACGCAGTATTTT.

In this sample, this clone turned up a few times. The chain recombines TRBV2 with TRBJ2-7; 14 nucleotides match TRBD2. The CDR3 sequence is 15 residues long. Germline CDR1 reads SNHLY; CDR2 reads FYNNEI. The J segment lost 5 bases and the V segment lost 0 bases, leaving 0 bases of the junction unmatched. CDR3 nucleotides: TGTGCCAGCAGTGAAGCGGGACTAGCGGGGGACGAGCAGTACTTC. It codes for CASSEAGLAGDEQYF.

Here the CDR3 DNA reads TGTGCCAGCAGCGTAGGACAGCTATTGAACACCGGGGAGCTGTTTTTT. Translated: CASSVGQLLNTGELFF. The gene calls are TRBV11-3 and TRBJ2-2; D may be TRBD1 (6 bases). The germline V and J ends were trimmed by 5 bases and 1 base, with 14 bases remaining between them. The CDR3 covers 16 residues. Germline CDR1 reads SGHNT; CDR2 reads YENEEA.

This sequence joins TRBV23-1 and TRBJ1-5; 9 bases agree with TRBD1. TRBV23-1 is an ORF, with its function uncertain. The length of the CDR3 is 18 residues. V shed 4 bases and J 7 bases; nucleotides not matched to a gene: 17. The CDR3 sequence is CASSRRRVPPGQGQPQHF. CDR3 sequence (DNA): TGCGCCAGCAGTCGAAGGAGGGTCCCACCAGGACAGGGGCAGCCCCAGCATTTT.

The CDR3 DNA is TGTGCCACCAGCAGCGACAGGGGTTCCCGCAATCAGCCCCAGCATTTT. Protein sequence: CATSSDRGSRNQPQHF. This chain links TRBV15 with TRBJ1-5, with 8 bases aligning to TRBD1. Germline V gene data show CDR1 as LNHNV and CDR2 as YYDKDF (reference sequence). The CDR3 has 16 amino acids. V shed 3 bases and J 2 bases; nucleotides not matched to a gene: 6.

In regard to this clone: This specimen includes other DNA sequences encoding the same CDR3. The CDR3 reads CAWSVRGDTEAFF. CDR3 nucleotides: TGTGCCTGGAGTGTACGGGGTGACACTGAAGCTTTCTTT. The V and J genes are TRBV30 and TRBJ1-1; D remains unclear. Trimming stripped 0 bases from V and 3 bases from J, with 8 bases between. CDR1 and CDR2 (germline): GTSNPN, SVGIG (reference sequence). This CDR3 is built from 13 residues.

The chain uses TRBV19 and TRBJ2-4; the match to TRBD1 covers 8 bases. CDR3 length equals 15 residues. Germline CDR1 is LNHDA and CDR2 is SQIVND (reference sequence). The V segment lost 5 bases and the J segment 8 bases; nucleotides outside the gene matches: 11. CDR3 DNA: TGTGCCAGTAGTCAAGATACGACAGGGGAGGACATTCAGTACTTC. Translation gives CASSQDTTGEDIQYF.

The chain couples TRBV7-9 to TRBJ2-1; 11 nucleotides align to TRBD2. CDR3 length: 15 amino acids. Germline V gene lookup returns CDR1 SEHNR and CDR2 FQNEAQ (reference sequence). The ends lost 3 bases at V and 3 bases at J; junction bases unmatched: 1. The CDR3 sequence: CASSLGLADYNEQFF. CDR3 bases: TGTGCCAGCAGCTTGGGACTAGCGGACTACAATGAGCAGTTCTTC. The whole variable domain, remainder taken from reference TRBV7-9 and TRBJ2-1, is DTGVSQNPRHKITKRGQNVTFRCDPISEHNRLYWYRQTLGQGPEFLTYFQNEAQLEKSRLLSDRFSAERPKGSFSTLEIQRTEQGDSAMYLCASSLGLADYNEQFFGPGTRLTVL.

In this sample, this clone turned up once. The J gene is TRBJ2-1, the V gene TRBV5-1; TRBD2 agrees at 12 bases. V dropped 4 bases and J dropped 0; count of bases not matched to a gene: 2. The CDR3 runs 16 residues. Germline CDR1 is SGHRS and CDR2 is YFSETQ. In nucleotides, the CDR3 is TGCGCCAGCAGCGCGACTAGCGGGAGCTCCTACAATGAGCAGTTCTTC. Protein product: CASSATSGSSYNEQFF. Full variable domain (outside the CDR3, taken from reference TRBV5-1 and TRBJ2-1): KAGVTQTPRYLIKTRGQQVTLSCSPISGHRSVSWYQQTPGQGLQFLFEYFSETQRNKGNFPGRFSGRQFSNSRSEMNVSTLELGDSALYLCASSATSGSSYNEQFFGPGTRLTVL.

The CDR3 is CASSQGDLFPYEQYF. CDR3 nucleotide sequence: TGTGCCAGCAGCCAAGGGGACTTATTTCCCTACGAGCAGTACTTC. This rearrangement joins TRBV14 to TRBJ2-7; D may be TRBD2 (6 bases). The V gene lost 1 base and the J gene lost 2 bases, with 12 bases spanning the gap. The CDR3 spans 15 residues. CDR1 SGHDN and CDR2 FVKESK come from the germline V gene.

The gene calls are TRBV9 and TRBJ2-5; TRBD2 is a possible D gene (5 bases). The J call is doubtful: the DNA matches TRBJ2-7 better. This CDR3 is built from 14 residues. Germline lookup yields CDR1 SGDLS and CDR2 YYNGEE. The CDR3 spells CASSDSDFSYEQYF. The CDR3 DNA reads as TGTGCCAGCAGCGACTCGGACTTCTCCTACGAGCAGTACTTC.

The V call is TRBV6-5, the J call TRBJ2-3; D is undetermined. The V and J ends lost 0 bases and 6 bases respectively, with 10 bases between them. This CDR3 spans 14 amino acids. Per the germline V gene, CDR1 is MNHEY and CDR2 is SVGAGI. The DNA of the CDR3 is TGTGCCAGCAGTTACTCTCCGACTGTGGATACGCAGTATTTT. As protein: CASSYSPTVDTQYF.

The chain recombines TRBV29-1 with TRBJ2-5; D may be TRBD2 (5 bases). The V end lost 8 bases, the J end lost 5 bases, and 15 bases lay between the germline ends. The germline V gene encodes CDR1 SQVTM and CDR2 ANQGSEA. The CDR3 totals 12 residues. The CDR3 nucleotides read TGCAGCCTGAGGGTGTGGGAGGAGACCCAGTACTTC. This sequence encodes CSLRVWEETQYF.

The chain carries TRBV2 and TRBJ1-2; no reliable D call. Germline-derived CDR1 and CDR2 are SNHLY and FYNNEI. The CDR3 length is 13 residues. The germline V and J ends were trimmed by 0 bases and 5 bases, with 7 bases remaining between them. The CDR3 is CASSEARGYGYTF. The CDR3 nucleotides are TGTGCCAGCAGTGAAGCGCGAGGATATGGCTACACCTTC.

The chain uses TRBV9 and TRBJ1-2, with no clear D. CDR1 and CDR2 (germline): SGDLS, YYNGEE. Trimming removed 0 bases from V and 5 bases from J, with 17 bases in between. This CDR3 comprises 16 residues. CDR3 nucleotides: TGTGCCAGCAGCGTAGCTGGTGCAGGCCGGTCGTATGGCTACACCTTC. This gives the protein CASSVAGAGRSYGYTF. Using reference TRBV9 and TRBJ1-2 for the parts outside the CDR3, the full variable domain is DSGVTQTPKHLITATGQRVTLRCSPRSGDLSVYWYQQSLDQGLQFLIQYYNGEERAKGNILERFSAQQFPDLHSELNLSSLELGDSALYFCASSVAGAGRSYGYTFGSGTRLTVV.

This clone has only a few counts. CDR3 protein: CASSESGTGNEKLFF. CDR3 coding DNA: TGCGCCAGCAGTGAATCCGGGACAGGGAATGAAAAACTGTTTTTT. V gene TRBV10-1 combines with J gene TRBJ1-4, with 9 bases aligning to TRBD1. V was pared by 3 bases and J by 5 bases, with 4 bases of the junction left unmatched. The CDR3 runs 15 residues. Germline CDR1 reads WNHNN; CDR2 reads SYGVQD (reference sequence).

In its sample, this clone was seen once. J is TRBJ1-4 and V is TRBV5-4; D possibly corresponds to TRBD1 (6 bases). The V gene's germline CDR1 is SGHNT and CDR2 YYREEE (reference sequence). The V end lost 4 bases, the J end lost 6 bases, and 16 bases lay between the germline ends. This CDR3 is 15 amino acids long. CDR3 in amino acids: CASSATGRGDEKLFF. For the CDR3, the DNA is TGTGCCAGCAGCGCCACAGGGAGGGGAGATGAAAAACTGTTTTTT. The full variable domain, its missing parts supplied by reference TRBV5-4 and TRBJ1-4, is ETGVTQSPTHLIKTRGQQVTLRCSSQSGHNTVSWYQQALGQGPQFIFQYYREEENGRGNFPPRFSGLQFPNYSSELNVNALELDDSALYLCASSATGRGDEKLFFGSGTQLSVL.

The chain employs TRBV2 and TRBJ1-1, with 10 bases that match TRBD1. The CDR3 spans 18 residues. Germline CDR1 SNHLY, CDR2 FYNNEI. V was pared by 8 bases and J by 0 bases, with 15 bases of the junction left unmatched. CDR3 protein: CASPTADRGRSVNTEAFF. In DNA form, the CDR3 reads TGTGCCAGCCCAACCGCTGACAGGGGGCGTTCGGTGAACACTGAAGCTTTCTTT.

The chain carries TRBV25-1 and TRBJ2-3, with D perhaps TRBD2 (6 bases). This CDR3 comprises 16 residues. V was shortened by 5 bases and J by 2 bases, with 17 bases between the two germline ends. Germline V gives CDR1 MGHDK, CDR2 SYGVNS. CDR3 nucleotide sequence: TGTGCCAGCAGTTCACTACTTAGCGGATCCACAGATACGCAGTATTTT. This codes for CASSSLLSGSTDTQYF.